This record covers a single T cell receptor beta chain. This sample was included in a study of lymphopenia after photon versus proton radiotherapy. The repertoire was sequenced with immunoSEQ multiplex PCR; TCRdb's copy has only in-frame clones and lacks some. The sample has about 35,000 clones; approximately 90% are singletons. The clonotype was recovered from a man in his 60s with cholangiocarcinoma. Sequenced here: peripheral blood, sampled from a patient treated with photon-based radiotherapy.

The chain's CDR3 is CASSLAGYGYTF. The CDR3 bases are TGTGCCAGCAGCTTAGCCGGGTATGGCTACACCTTC. The genes are TRBV7-9 and TRBJ1-2; no clear D. Trimming removed 0 bases from V and 5 bases from J, with 4 bases in between. In germline, CDR1 is SEHNR, CDR2 FQNEAQ (reference sequence). This CDR3 is built from 12 residues.